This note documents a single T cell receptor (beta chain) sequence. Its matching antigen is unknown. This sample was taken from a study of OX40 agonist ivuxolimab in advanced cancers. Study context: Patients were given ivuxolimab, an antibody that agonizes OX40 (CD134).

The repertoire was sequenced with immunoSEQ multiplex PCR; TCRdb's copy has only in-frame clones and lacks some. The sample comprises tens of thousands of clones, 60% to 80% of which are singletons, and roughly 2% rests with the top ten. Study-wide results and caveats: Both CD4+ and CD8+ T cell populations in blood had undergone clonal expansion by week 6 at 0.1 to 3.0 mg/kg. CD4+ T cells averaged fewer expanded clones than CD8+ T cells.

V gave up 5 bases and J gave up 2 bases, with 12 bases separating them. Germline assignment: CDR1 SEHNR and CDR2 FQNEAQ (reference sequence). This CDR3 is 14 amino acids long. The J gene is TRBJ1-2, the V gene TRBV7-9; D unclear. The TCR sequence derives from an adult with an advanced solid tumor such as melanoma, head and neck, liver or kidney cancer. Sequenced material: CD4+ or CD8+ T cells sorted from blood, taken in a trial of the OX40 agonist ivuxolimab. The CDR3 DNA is TGTGCCAGCAGCCCGATGGGAAGAAACTATGGCTACACCTTC. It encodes CASSPMGRNYGYTF.